This TCR beta chain came from a study of blood T cell repertoires in COVID-19. Across the study: Specimens from acute and convalescent COVID-19 originated in the United States, Italy and Spain. The analysed material was cDNA or gDNA that came from T cells, B-cell-depleted T cells, or PBMCs.

As processed by the authors: It was from reference gene primer amplification that nucleated cell counts were estimated. Assay used: immunoSEQ multiplex PCR; TCRdb lists only in-frame clones, some missing. V, J and clone size reflect that table, while D and trimming were determined from the DNA. The sample consists of some 250,000 clones, approximately 86% of them appearing once. V was shortened by 2 bases and J by 4 bases, with 17 bases between the two germline ends. This CDR3 comprises 16 residues. Per the germline V gene, CDR1 is SGHDT and CDR2 is YYEEEE. What was sequenced was peripheral blood. This TCR was sampled from a man aged 60 to 75 who had recovered from COVID-19. This chain uses TRBV5-6 with TRBJ2-3; D may be TRBD1 (6 bases). This chain's CDR3 is CASSLGVRGSPDTQYF. CDR3 sequence (DNA): TGTGCCAGCAGCTTAGGAGTCAGGGGATCTCCAGATACGCAGTATTTT.